This TCR beta chain comes out of a study of T cells in Graves' hyperthyroidism and ophthalmopathy (dated by TCRdb to the late 2010s). Some background on the complete study: Peripheral blood was sampled at the time of initial diagnosis, prior to any treatment. Prospective prediction of ophthalmopathy was tested in an independent validation cohort of fewer than 20 hyperthyroidism patients and some 17 patients who later progressed to ophthalmopathy. TCR V-J signatures able to tell the groups apart were searched for in a discovery cohort of some 100 patients, of whom more than 40 had Graves' ophthalmopathy and roughly 58 had stable Graves' hyperthyroidism. After sampling, hyperthyroidism patients received methimazole starting at 30 mg daily, and ophthalmopathy patients received high-dose intravenous methylprednisolone. The paper describes TCR Vbeta CDR3 sequencing of 140 or so peripheral blood samples, made up of about 40 ophthalmopathy patients, 70 to 80 hyperthyroidism patients and roughly 17 progressor patients. In several Graves' hyperthyroidism patients, the study also compared T-cell repertoires from thyroid tissue with T-cell repertoires from blood. The 100 discovery patients were divided at random into training and test sets in a 7:3 ratio. What the research found in general, with its limitations: Ophthalmopathy was separated from stable hyperthyroidism by a 13 V-J signature model, with over 85% sensitivity and about 81% specificity obtained in cross-validation and 80%/75% obtained in testing. Sample size was not statistically predetermined, and investigators were not blinded to group allocation. In validation, the model predicted progression to ophthalmopathy with just under 71% sensitivity and approximately 78% specificity, a median of 6.5 months before onset. Blood samples also contained most of the expanded thyroid clonotypes (frequency above 0.001), which suggests that blood repertoires may reflect thyroid immune responses.

Trimming takes 4 bases from V and 6 bases from J, and the germline ends sit 18 bases apart. Via the germline V gene, CDR1 is MNHEY and CDR2 SVGAGI. The CDR3 holds 15 amino acids from the cysteine to the phenylalanine. This entry keeps only the CDR3 DNA: 45 bases, framed from base 1. In the ophthalmopathy patients, disease was moderately to severely active, with a Clinical Activity Score of 3 or more, a NOSPECS grade of 4 or more, and a duration of less than 3 months. Patients with uncontrolled infections, other autoimmune diseases, pregnancy or lactation were excluded. Diagnoses relied on clinical symptoms, serum thyroxine and TRAb, thyroid ultrasound and orbital computed tomography. PBMCs were isolated from about 9.2 ml of fresh peripheral blood by Ficoll-Paque density gradient centrifugation. Total RNA was extracted using Trizol reagent, and RNA quality was assessed on an Agilent 2100 Bioanalyzer.

The TCR beta CDR3 regions were amplified from the RNA transcripts. The first round of RT-PCR for the TCR CDR3 was performed with the HTBI primer set and the Qiagen OneStep RT-PCR kit. A second multiplex PCR round built the libraries, followed by size selection and purification. Sequencing of the libraries was done on an Illumina HiSeq2000 using paired-end 100 bp reads. Regarding the original processing steps: SOAPnuke was used to process the raw data, throwing out any read that contained adapters or uncalled bases, had a mean Phred below 15, or lacked an exact constant-primer or identifier match. High-quality paired reads were merged with COPE v1.2.5, and unique nucleotide sequences were defined as clonotypes. MiTCR v1.1 was used to align the clonotypes against IMGT TRBV, TRBD and TRBJ reference segments. The analysis was restricted to V-J combinations with a frequency above 0.0001, which together covered about 99% of the repertoires. The TCS score was defined as the ratio of F50 (clonal expansion) to E x V (chaos), calculated using BLOSUM62-based TCRdist between CDR3 peptides within each V-J. Welch's t-statistics and random forest reduced roughly 530 V-J features to 13, which were used in a naive Bayes classifier (R e1071). Through fastp at Q25 and MiXCR, TCRdb rebuilt clones from the public reads, retaining in-frame beta chains. Merged by CDR3 protein, the rows form single entries marked with the most common genes and DNA. TCRdb, rather than the study authors, made the V and J calls. The sample table contains about 520,000 distinct CDR3 sequences; only one count was recorded for around 22% of them. The biggest ten clones account for 11% of the sample.

Only a few counts were recorded for this clonotype. Its antigen has not been determined. No base qualities exist here, and no much larger clone lies one base off it. The sample was blood. The receptor comes from a woman in her 30s with Graves' ophthalmopathy. The chain is made from TRBV6-5 and TRBJ1-2, with a tentative D gene TRBD1 over 6 matching bases. The CDR3 protein is CASSSVGGGGDGYTF. The base sequence is TGTGCCAGCAGTTCCGTCGGGGGGGGCGGCGATGGCTACACCTTC.